This T cell receptor (beta chain) was profiled in a study of blood T cells in healthy people across ages (dated by TCRdb to between 2014 and 2017). Turning to the overall study: In model experiments, roughly one uniquely barcoded TCR beta cDNA molecule per two T cells was captured by template switching. Two additional independent replicas of 1 million unique cDNA reads from the same blood draw were analyzed for two donors (one aged 18 to 30 and one aged 80 or older). The donors were divided into four age groups: young (average around 16 years), middle-aged (over 35), aged (about 60) and long-lived (about 90). Age-related changes in TCR beta repertoire diversity were measured in the study by deep sequencing normalized with unique cDNA molecular identifiers. To avoid experimental bias, donors of different ages were randomly spread across the sequencing lanes.

What the study reported, not specific to this receptor: As age increased, observed TCR beta diversity per million T cells dropped in a roughly linear way, and a significant reduction was already evident by age about 40. Estimates of total diversity from one million sequenced T cells were regarded as lower bounds and underestimates. Bulk unsorted PBMC profiling prevented conclusive comparison of naive and antigen-experienced compartments. Compared with the aged group, the long-lived group had more naive CD4+ T cells, fewer expanded clones and increased TCR diversity, suggesting age selection. A strong correlation was found between observed TCR beta diversity and the percentage of naive T cells measured by flow cytometry. Because donor CMV infection status was unknown, age-related changes in expanded clonotypes were potentially confounded.

Donors were about 36 systemically healthy Caucasian individuals from Russia aged roughly 6 to 90 years. Around 10 milliliters of peripheral blood were drawn from each donor into EDTA-treated Vacutainer tubes. Ficoll-Paque density-gradient centrifugation was used to isolate PBMCs, with at least 7 million obtained per sample. Trizol reagent was used to extract total RNA from the PBMCs, yielding at least 5.5 micrograms per sample. For every donor, an aliquot of PBMCs went through flow cytometry to measure the percentages of naive CD45RAhigh/CD27high T cells. Based on the germline V gene, the CDR1 and CDR2 sequences are LGHNA and YNFKEQ. There are 22 amino acids in the CDR3, from cysteine to phenylalanine inclusive. Just CDR3 DNA is preserved here, 66 bases in frame from base 1. V and J are trimmed by 5 bases and 0 bases, and the gene matches miss 19 bases of the junction. The method behind the library was 5' RACE. Sequencing was performed on an Illumina HiSeq 2500. The second PCR ran for about 6 to 11 cycles and used a J-beta primer mix along with a sample-barcoded 5' primer. Each TCR beta cDNA molecule received a unique molecular identifier from a template-switch 5' adaptor carrying 12 random nucleotides. Each sample yielded at least 2.5 million CDR3-containing paired-end reads. First-strand cDNA was synthesized from all RNA with the Mint cDNA synthesis kit, primed by a TRBC-specific oligonucleotide. All cDNA was treated with uracil-DNA glycosylase and then went through a first 18-cycle PCR with the universal primers M1SS and BC2_uni_R. The paper's processing steps were these. Each sample was normalized by randomly selecting 1 million high-quality reads, each carrying a distinct molecular identifier. Reads sharing molecular identifiers were discarded rather than binned into consensus sequences. MiTCR, with a Q25 quality threshold and the strictest error-elimination algorithm, was used for CDR3 identification, clonotype clustering and error correction. A nonparametric unseen species model with Euler transformation was used to estimate lower-bound total TCR beta diversity. The raw public data were reprocessed by TCRdb itself: fastp quality trimming at Q25, MiXCR clonotype calling, in-frame beta chains only. All rows with the same CDR3 protein become a single entry with the most common DNA and genes. The V and J calls come from TCRdb's annotation, not from the publication. This sample lists approximately 790,000 distinct CDR3 sequences; approximately 59% were detected once. The biggest ten clones account for 28% of the sample.

There are a few counts of this clonotype. The specificity of this receptor is unknown. One base away there is no much larger clone; base qualities are not given. The sequence came from a man aged 25 to 40 in good health. Recombination linked TRBV4-2 to TRBJ2-1, with 13 bases matching TRBD2. The specimen was blood. The CDR3 region: CASSGYRGGLAGPSSSYNEQFF. Read as DNA, the sequence is TGTGCCAGCAGCGGCTACAGGGGGGGACTAGCGGGGCCTTCGAGCTCCTACAATGAGCAGTTCTTC.